The T cell receptor (beta chain) described here comes from a study of T cell repertoires in cytomegalovirus infection. Overall study: Public TCR beta signatures indicated both CMV infection and matching HLA type.

The trim removed 5 bases at V and 4 bases at J, leaving 5 bases unmatched. The CDR3 has 14 residues. The germline V gene encodes CDR1 MNHNS and CDR2 SASEGT. Remarks on this clonotype: Antigen: not known.

TCRdb fed the reads into MiXCR, producing one record per CDR3 protein. The table shows 44,000 or so distinct CDR3 sequences, with 20% to 25% occurring only once. Overall study findings and caveats: HLA-C-restricted CMV clonotypes gave the most frequent clonotype in two of eight donors. Summed frequency of public TCR beta families distinguished CMV carriers with the relevant HLA.

The gene calls are TRBV6-1 and TRBJ1-5, with 7 bases fitting TRBD1. The receptor was derived from a human donor in good health (CMV status not recorded). Some clones in this sample may be carry-over from other donors' samples. The specimen comprised CD8+ T cells from cultured PBMCs, sampled from culture after CMV antigen stimulation. CDR3 DNA sequence: TGTGCCAGCAGTTCCGACAGGGTAAATCAGCCCCAGCATTTT. Protein sequence: CASSSDRVNQPQHF.